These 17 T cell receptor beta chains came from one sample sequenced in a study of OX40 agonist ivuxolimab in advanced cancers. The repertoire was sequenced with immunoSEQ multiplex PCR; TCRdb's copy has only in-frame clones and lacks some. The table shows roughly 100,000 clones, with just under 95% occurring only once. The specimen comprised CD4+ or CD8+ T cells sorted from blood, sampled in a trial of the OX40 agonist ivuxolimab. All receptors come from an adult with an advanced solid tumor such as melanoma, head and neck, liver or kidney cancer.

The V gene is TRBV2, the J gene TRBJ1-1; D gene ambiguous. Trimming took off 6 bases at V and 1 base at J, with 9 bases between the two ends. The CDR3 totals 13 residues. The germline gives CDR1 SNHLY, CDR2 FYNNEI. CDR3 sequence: CASRMEQNTEAFF. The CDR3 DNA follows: TGTGCCAGCAGAATGGAACAGAACACTGAAGCTTTCTTT.

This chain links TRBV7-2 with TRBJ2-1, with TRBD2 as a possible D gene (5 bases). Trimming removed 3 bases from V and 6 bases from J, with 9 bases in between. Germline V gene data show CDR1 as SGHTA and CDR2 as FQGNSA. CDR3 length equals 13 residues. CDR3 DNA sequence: TGTGCCAGCAGCTTTTTTCGGGGCAATGAGCAGTTCTTC. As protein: CASSFFRGNEQFF.

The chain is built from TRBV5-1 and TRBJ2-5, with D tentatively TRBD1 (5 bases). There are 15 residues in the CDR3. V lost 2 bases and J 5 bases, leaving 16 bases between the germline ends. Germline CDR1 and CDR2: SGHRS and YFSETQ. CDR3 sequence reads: CASSFEQVGRETQYF. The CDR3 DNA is TGCGCCAGCAGCTTCGAACAGGTGGGTCGGGAGACCCAGTACTTC.

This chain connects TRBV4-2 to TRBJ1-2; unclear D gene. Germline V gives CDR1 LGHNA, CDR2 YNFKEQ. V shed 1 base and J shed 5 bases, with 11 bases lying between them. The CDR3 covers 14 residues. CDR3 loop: CASSQAKESYGYTF. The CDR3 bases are TGTGCCAGCAGCCAAGCTAAGGAGAGTTATGGCTACACCTTC.

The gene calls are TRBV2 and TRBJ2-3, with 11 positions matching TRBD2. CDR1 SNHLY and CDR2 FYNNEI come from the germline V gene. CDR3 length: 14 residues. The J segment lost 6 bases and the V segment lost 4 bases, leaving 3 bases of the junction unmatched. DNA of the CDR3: TGTGCCAGCAGTGGGACTAGCGGGCCGGATACGCAGTATTTT. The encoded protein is CASSGTSGPDTQYF.

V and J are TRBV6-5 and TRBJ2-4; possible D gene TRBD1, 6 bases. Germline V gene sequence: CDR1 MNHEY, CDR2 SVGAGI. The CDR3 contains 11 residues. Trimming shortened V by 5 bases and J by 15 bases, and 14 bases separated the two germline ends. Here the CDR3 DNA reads TGTGCCAGCAGTAACAGGGTAAATGCGTACTTC. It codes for CASSNRVNAYF.

CDR3 residues: CASSPWTDSYEQYV. CDR3 nucleotides: TGTGCCAGCAGCCCTTGGACTGACTCCTACGAGCAGTACGTC. This chain connects TRBV11-3 to TRBJ2-7, with a possible D match to TRBD2 (5 bases). Trimming left V 5 bases short and J 0 bases short, with 11 bases between. CDR3 size: 14 residues. Germline lookup yields CDR1 SGHNT and CDR2 YENEEA.

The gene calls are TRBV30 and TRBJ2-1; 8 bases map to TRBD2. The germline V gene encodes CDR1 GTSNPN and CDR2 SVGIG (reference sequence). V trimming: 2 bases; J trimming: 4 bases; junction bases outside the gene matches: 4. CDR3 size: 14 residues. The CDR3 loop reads CAWSSGGDYNEQFF. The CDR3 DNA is TGTGCCTGGAGTAGCGGGGGAGATTACAATGAGCAGTTCTTC.

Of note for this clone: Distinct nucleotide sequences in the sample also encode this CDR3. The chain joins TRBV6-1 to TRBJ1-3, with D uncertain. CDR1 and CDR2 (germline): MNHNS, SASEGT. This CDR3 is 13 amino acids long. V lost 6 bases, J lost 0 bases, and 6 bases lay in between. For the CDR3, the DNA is TGTGCCAGCAGGTTGAGCTCTGGAAACACCATATATTTT. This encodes CASRLSSGNTIYF.

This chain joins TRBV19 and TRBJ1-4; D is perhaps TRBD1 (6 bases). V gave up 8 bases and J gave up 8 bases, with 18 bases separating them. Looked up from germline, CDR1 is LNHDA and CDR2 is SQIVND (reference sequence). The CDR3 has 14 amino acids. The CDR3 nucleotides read TGTGCCAGTCGCCAACGACAGGTTTGGGAAAAACTGTTTTTT. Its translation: CASRQRQVWEKLFF.

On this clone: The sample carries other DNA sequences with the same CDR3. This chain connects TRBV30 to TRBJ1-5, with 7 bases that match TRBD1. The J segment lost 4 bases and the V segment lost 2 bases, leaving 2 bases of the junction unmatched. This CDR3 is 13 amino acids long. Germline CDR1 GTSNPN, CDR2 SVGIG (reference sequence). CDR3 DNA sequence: TGTGCCTGGAGTCCACAGGGGAATCAGCCCCAGCATTTT. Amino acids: CAWSPQGNQPQHF.

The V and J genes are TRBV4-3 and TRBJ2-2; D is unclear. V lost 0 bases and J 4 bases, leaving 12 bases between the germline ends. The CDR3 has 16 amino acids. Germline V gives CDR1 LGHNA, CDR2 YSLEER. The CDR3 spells CASSQELKGGTGELFF. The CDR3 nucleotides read TGCGCCAGCAGCCAAGAGTTGAAGGGCGGCACCGGGGAGCTGTTTTTT.

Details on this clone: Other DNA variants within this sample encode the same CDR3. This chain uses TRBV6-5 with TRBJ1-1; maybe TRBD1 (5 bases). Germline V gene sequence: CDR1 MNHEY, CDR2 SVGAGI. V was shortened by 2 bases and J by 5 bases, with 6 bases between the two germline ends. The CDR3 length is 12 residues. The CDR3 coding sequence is TGTGCCAGCAGTTACGGGGGTACTGAAGCTTTCTTT. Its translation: CASSYGGTEAFF.

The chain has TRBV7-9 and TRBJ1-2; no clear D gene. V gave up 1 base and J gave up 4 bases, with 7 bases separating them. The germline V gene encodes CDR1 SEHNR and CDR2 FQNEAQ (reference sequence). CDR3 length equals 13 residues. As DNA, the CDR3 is TGTGCCAGCAGCTTAGAGAGGGCCTATGGCTACACCTTC. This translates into CASSLERAYGYTF.

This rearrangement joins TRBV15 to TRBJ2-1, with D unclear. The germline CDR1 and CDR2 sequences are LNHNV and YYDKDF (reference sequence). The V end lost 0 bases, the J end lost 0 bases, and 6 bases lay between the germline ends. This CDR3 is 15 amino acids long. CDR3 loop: CATSRDPNSYNEQFF. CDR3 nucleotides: TGTGCCACCAGCAGAGATCCGAACTCCTACAATGAGCAGTTCTTC.

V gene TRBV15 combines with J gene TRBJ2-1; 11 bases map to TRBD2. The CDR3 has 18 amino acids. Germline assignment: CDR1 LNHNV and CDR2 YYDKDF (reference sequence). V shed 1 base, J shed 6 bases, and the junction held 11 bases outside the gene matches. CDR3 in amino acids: CATSRGLAGGSSSNEQFF. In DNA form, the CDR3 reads TGTGCCACCAGCAGAGGGTTAGCGGGAGGGAGTAGTAGCAATGAGCAGTTCTTC.

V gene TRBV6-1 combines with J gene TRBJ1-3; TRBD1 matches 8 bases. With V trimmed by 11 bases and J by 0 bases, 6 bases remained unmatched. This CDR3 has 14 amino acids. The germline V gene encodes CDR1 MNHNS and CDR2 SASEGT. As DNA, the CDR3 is TGTGCCTCCTCGACAGGGGACTCTGGAAACACCATATATTTT. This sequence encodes CASSTGDSGNTIYF.